One sample yielded the 8 T cell receptor beta chains listed below, sequenced in a study of blood T cell repertoires in COVID-19. The assay was immunoSEQ multiplex PCR, and TCRdb's table has in-frame clones only and misses some. The repertoire includes 180,000 or so clones, 80% to 90% of them detected once, and about 4.9% sits in the top ten. The sequencing sample was made of peripheral blood. Source of these receptors: a woman of 80 years or more with acute or convalescent COVID-19.

V usage is TRBV5-6 and J usage is TRBJ1-2, with TRBD1 matching over 9 bases. The CDR3 has 14 amino acids. V dropped 0 bases and J dropped 3; count of bases not matched to a gene: 0. CDR1 is SGHDT, CDR2 YYEEEE, per germline. The CDR3: CASSLGDRDYGYTF. DNA for the CDR3: TGTGCCAGCAGCTTGGGGGACAGGGACTATGGCTACACCTTC. The complete variable domain, with remaining parts taken from reference TRBV5-6 and TRBJ1-2, reads DAGVTQSPTHLIKTRGQQVTLRCSPKSGHDTVSWYQQALGQGPQFIFQYYEEEERQRGNFPDRFSGHQFPNYSSELNVNALLLGDSALYLCASSLGDRDYGYTFGSGTRLTVV.

The CDR3 loop reads CATSRDPIGRTNEKLFF. DNA for the CDR3: TGTGCCACCAGCAGAGATCCGATAGGGAGAACTAATGAAAAACTGTTTTTT. This rearrangement joins TRBV15 to TRBJ1-4; D not certain. The V and J ends lost 0 bases and 1 base respectively, with 12 bases between them. The CDR3 length is 17 residues. CDR1 and CDR2 from the germline V gene are LNHNV and YYDKDF (reference sequence). Using reference TRBV15 and TRBJ1-4 for the parts outside the CDR3, the full variable domain is DAMVIQNPRYQVTQFGKPVTLSCSQTLNHNVMYWYQQKSSQAPKLLFHYYDKDFNNEADTPDNFQSRRPNTSFCFLDIRSPGLGDTAMYLCATSRDPIGRTNEKLFFGSGTQLSVL.

The chain combines TRBV19 with TRBJ1-4; 7 bases fit TRBD1. Germline V gives CDR1 LNHDA, CDR2 SQIVND (reference sequence). CDR3 length: 14 amino acids. With V trimmed by 2 bases and J by 8 bases, 5 bases remained unmatched. The CDR3: CASSIYRGEEKLFF. In DNA form, the CDR3 reads TGTGCCAGTAGTATATACAGGGGAGAAGAAAAACTGTTTTTT. Looking up the rest from reference TRBV19 and TRBJ1-4 gives the full variable domain: DGGITQSPKYLFRKEGQNVTLSCEQNLNHDAMYWYRQDPGQGLRLIYYSQIVNDFQKGDIAEGYSVSREKKESFPLTVTSAQKNPTAFYLCASSIYRGEEKLFFGSGTQLSVL.

This clone was observed a few times. The rearrangement uses TRBV19 and TRBJ1-4, with 10 bases aligning to TRBD1. This CDR3 comprises 16 residues. Germline CDR1 reads LNHDA; CDR2 reads SQIVND (reference sequence). V trimming: 5 bases; J trimming: 8 bases; junction bases outside the gene matches: 11. This CDR3 is CASSSPSGTGEEKLFF. The CDR3 DNA follows: TGTGCCAGTAGTTCTCCCTCCGGGACAGGGGAAGAAAAACTGTTTTTT.

This clone was seen only once. V gene TRBV12-3 or TRBV12-4 combines with J gene TRBJ2-5, with no clear D. V lost 5 bases and J lost 5, with 6 bases in between. This CDR3 has 11 amino acids. CDR3 sequence: CASSPMETQYF. For the CDR3, the DNA is TGTGCCAGCAGTCCAATGGAGACCCAGTACTTC.

The V and J genes are TRBV19 and TRBJ1-5; D gene unclear. The ends were cut back, 7 bases at V and 7 bases at J, with 20 bases in the middle. The CDR3 extends over 15 amino acids. Germline CDR1 LNHDA, CDR2 SQIVND (reference sequence). Here the CDR3 reads CASNLDLSTWQPQHF. For the CDR3, the DNA is TGTGCCAGTAATCTTGACCTTAGCACATGGCAGCCCCAGCATTTT.

The V call is TRBV7-2, the J call TRBJ2-1; 10 bases fit TRBD2. Germline V gene data show CDR1 as SGHTA and CDR2 as FQGNSA. V was clipped by 1 base and J by 6 bases; unmatched bases: 6. The CDR3 has 16 amino acids. The CDR3 bases are TGTGCCAGCAGCTTAGTACCTCTAGCGGGAGCCAATGAGCAGTTCTTC. This gives the protein CASSLVPLAGANEQFF. Variable domain in full (rest from reference TRBV7-2 and TRBJ2-1): GAGVSQSPSNKVTEKGKDVELRCDPISGHTALYWYRQSLGQGLEFLIYFQGNSAPDKSGLPSDRFSAERTGGSVSTLTIQRTQQEDSAVYLCASSLVPLAGANEQFFGPGTRLTVL.

The CDR3 is CAWGGEGFQPQHF. CDR3 in DNA: TGTGCCTGGGGGGGGGAGGGGTTTCAGCCCCAGCATTTT. V gene TRBV30 combines with J gene TRBJ1-5; D may be TRBD1 (5 bases). Trimming removed 5 bases at V and 6 bases at J, with 14 bases between. In germline, CDR1 is GTSNPN, CDR2 SVGIG (reference sequence). The CDR3 covers 13 residues.